This T cell receptor (beta chain) derives from a study of spatial heterogeneity in lung cancer. Overall study context: Detection of beta-chain sequences consistently exceeded that of alpha-chain sequences.

TCRdb re-called the 5' RACE reads through MiXCR, storing one row per CDR3 protein. The sample carries under 3,000 distinct CDR3 sequences, 15% recorded once. Study-wide points: The estimate shows that only around 7% of tumor T cells were covered for alpha and 12% to 15% for beta chains. Counts of expanded intratumoral alpha and beta TCRs tracked tumor mutation counts.

The CDR3 runs 13 residues. The germline CDR1 and CDR2 sequences are SGHRS and YFSETQ. The V and J ends lost 8 bases and 6 bases, in that order; junction bases with no gene match: 6. Comment on this clonotype: Its antigen is currently unknown.

Time point meaning: sample taken at primary tumor resection. Sequencing was performed on lung tumor tissue, taken at surgery. The V and J genes are TRBV5-1 and TRBJ2-7, with 12 positions matching TRBD1. This receptor was taken from a female donor with early-stage non-small cell lung cancer. The CDR3 sequence is CASTGTGGSEQYF. The DNA of the CDR3 is TGCGCCAGTACAGGGACAGGGGGCTCCGAGCAGTACTTC.